The clone carrying this T cell receptor (beta chain) came up many times. With 6 bases clipped from V and 5 bases from J, the junction kept 9 bases outside the gene matches. The CDR3 is 14 residues long. Germline CDR1 and CDR2: DFQATT and SNEGSKA (reference sequence). The data are from a study of low-dose radiotherapy and immunotherapy resistance in tumors. Study-level information: The regimen for patients comprised intravenous nivolumab 240 mg every two weeks plus intravenous ipilimumab 1 mg/kg every six weeks. Every two weeks, cyclophosphamide 200 mg/m2 was infused one day before radiation plus immunotherapy.

This sample's time point: after trial treatment. The treatment: LDRT plus nivolumab, ipilimumab, low-dose cyclophosphamide and aspirin (RACIN trial). Treatment of the donors consisted of nivolumab and ipilimumab (plus aspirin, low-dose cyclophosphamide and low-dose radiotherapy). Primers used for first-strand cDNA, a TRAV- and TRBV-specific set, covered both alpha and beta chains. The authors amplified TCRs for 20 to 25 PCR cycles with a constant-region primer and a V-primer adapter. TCRdb redid the calling of the reads with MiXCR, one entry per CDR3 protein. Of about 58,000 distinct CDR3 sequences in the sample, about 25% were seen once.

The chain employs TRBV20-1 and TRBJ2-3; 9 nucleotides line up with TRBD2. Sample: PBMCs, taken after low-dose radiotherapy plus immunotherapy. The receptor's source is a male donor with prostate cancer. The CDR3 bases are TGCAGTGCCCCGGAGGGGACTAGCTTAGATACGCAGTATTTT. It encodes CSAPEGTSLDTQYF.